This TCR beta chain was profiled in a study of control samples from healthy donors and cancer patients. Assay used: immunoSEQ multiplex PCR; TCRdb lists only in-frame clones, some missing. The sample carries 150,000 to 200,000 clones, roughly nine tenths recorded once. CDR3 size: 11 residues. V lost 4 bases and J lost 7; bases outside the gene matches: 1. Germline CDR1 is SGHNT and CDR2 is YYREEE (reference sequence). V is TRBV5-4 and J is TRBJ1-2, with 7 bases that match TRBD1. Source material: blood. This sequence was found in a woman in her twenties or thirties in good health. CDR3 amino acids: CASSDRVGYTF. The CDR3 DNA follows: TGTGCCAGCAGCGACAGGGTTGGCTACACCTTC.